Below, one T cell receptor (beta chain) is given with its context. The CDR3 covers 14 residues. V lost 2 bases and J 4 bases, leaving 11 bases between the germline ends. Germline V gene sequence: CDR1 SGHTS, CDR2 YDEGEE. The data are from a study of OX40 agonist ivuxolimab in advanced cancers. Sequenced by immunoSEQ multiplex PCR; TCRdb stores in-frame clones only, minus some. This repertoire shows about 60,000 clones, around 83% found once; its top ten account for approximately 4%. The gene calls are TRBV5-8 and TRBJ2-3; TRBD2 is a possible D gene (6 bases). This receptor was identified in an adult with an advanced solid tumor such as melanoma, head and neck, liver or kidney cancer. The material was CD4+ or CD8+ T cells sorted from blood, obtained in a trial of the OX40 agonist ivuxolimab. Written as DNA, the CDR3 is TGTGCCAGCAGCTTCTCCACGGGGGCAGATACGCAGTATTTT. Protein product: CASSFSTGADTQYF.